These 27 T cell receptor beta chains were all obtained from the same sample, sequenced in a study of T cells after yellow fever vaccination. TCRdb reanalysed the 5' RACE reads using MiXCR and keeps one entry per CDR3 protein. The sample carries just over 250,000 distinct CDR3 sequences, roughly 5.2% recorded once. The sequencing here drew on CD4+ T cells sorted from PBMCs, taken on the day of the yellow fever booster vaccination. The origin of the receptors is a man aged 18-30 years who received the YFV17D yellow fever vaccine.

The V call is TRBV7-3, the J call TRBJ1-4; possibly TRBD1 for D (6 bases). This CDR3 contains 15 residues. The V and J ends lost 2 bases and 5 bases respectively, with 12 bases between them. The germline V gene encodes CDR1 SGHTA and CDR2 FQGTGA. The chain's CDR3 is CASSLLGTQNEKLFF. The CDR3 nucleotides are TGTGCCAGCAGCTTATTGGGGACACAAAATGAAAAACTGTTTTTT.

The CDR3, as DNA: TGCAGTGCTAGTCCCGGAGGGGTCACTGAAGCTTTCTTT. Protein sequence: CSASPGGVTEAFF. The chain couples TRBV20-1 to TRBJ1-1; possible D gene TRBD1, 5 bases. CDR3 length: 13 residues. V lost 3 bases, J lost 4 bases, and 12 bases lay in between. From germline, CDR1 is DFQATT and CDR2 SNEGSKA (reference sequence).

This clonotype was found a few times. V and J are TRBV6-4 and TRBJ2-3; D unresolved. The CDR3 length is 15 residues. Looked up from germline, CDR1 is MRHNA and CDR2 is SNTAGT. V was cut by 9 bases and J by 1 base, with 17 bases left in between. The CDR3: CARPLTKRRTDTQYF. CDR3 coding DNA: TGTGCCAGACCCTTGACAAAACGACGCACAGATACGCAGTATTTT.

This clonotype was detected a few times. The CDR3 region has the DNA TGTGCCAGCAGTTCGCAGGGAAAAAAACTGTTTTTT. Translating gives CASSSQGKKLFF. V and J are TRBV6-2 or TRBV6-3 and TRBJ1-4; perhaps TRBD1 as D (5 bases). Germline V CDR1 and CDR2: MNHEY, SVGEGT. The CDR3 spans 12 residues. V was cut by 4 bases and J by 9 bases, with 9 bases left in between.

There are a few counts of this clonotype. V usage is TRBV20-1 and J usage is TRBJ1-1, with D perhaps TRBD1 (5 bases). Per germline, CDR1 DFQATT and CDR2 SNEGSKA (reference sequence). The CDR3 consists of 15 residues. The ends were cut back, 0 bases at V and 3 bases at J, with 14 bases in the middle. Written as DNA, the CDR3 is TGCAGTGCTAGAGACCACGGCAGGGTGGACACTGAAGCTTTCTTT. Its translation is CSARDHGRVDTEAFF.

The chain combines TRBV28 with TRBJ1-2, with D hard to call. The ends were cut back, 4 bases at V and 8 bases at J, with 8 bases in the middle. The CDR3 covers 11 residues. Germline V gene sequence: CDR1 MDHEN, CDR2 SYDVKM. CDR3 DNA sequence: TGTGCCAGCAGTTCCCTACCCGGCTACACCTTC. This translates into CASSSLPGYTF.

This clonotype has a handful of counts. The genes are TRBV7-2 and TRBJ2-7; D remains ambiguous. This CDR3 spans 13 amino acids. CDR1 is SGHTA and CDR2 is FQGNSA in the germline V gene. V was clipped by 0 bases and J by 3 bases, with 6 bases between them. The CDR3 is CASSLAGSYEQYF. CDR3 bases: TGTGCCAGCAGCTTAGCGGGCAGCTACGAGCAGTACTTC.

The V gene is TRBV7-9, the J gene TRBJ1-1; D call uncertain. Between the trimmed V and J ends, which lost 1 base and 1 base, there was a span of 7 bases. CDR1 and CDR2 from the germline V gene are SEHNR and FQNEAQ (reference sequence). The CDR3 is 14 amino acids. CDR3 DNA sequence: TGTGCCAGCAGCTTAGTTACCACGAACACTGAAGCTTTCTTT. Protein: CASSLVTTNTEAFF.

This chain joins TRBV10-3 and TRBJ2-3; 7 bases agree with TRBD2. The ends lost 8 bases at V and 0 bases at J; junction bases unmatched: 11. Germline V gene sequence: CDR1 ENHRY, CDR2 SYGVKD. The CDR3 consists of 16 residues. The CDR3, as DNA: TGTGCCATCTCCCCGGCGGGGGTCAGAAGCACAGATACGCAGTATTTT. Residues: CAISPAGVRSTDTQYF.

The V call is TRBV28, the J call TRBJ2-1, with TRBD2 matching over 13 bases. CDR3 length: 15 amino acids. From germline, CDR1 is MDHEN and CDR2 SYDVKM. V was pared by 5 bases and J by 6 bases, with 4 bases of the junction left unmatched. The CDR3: CASSLGTSGTNEQFF. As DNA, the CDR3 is TGTGCCAGCAGTCTCGGGACTAGCGGGACCAATGAGCAGTTCTTC.

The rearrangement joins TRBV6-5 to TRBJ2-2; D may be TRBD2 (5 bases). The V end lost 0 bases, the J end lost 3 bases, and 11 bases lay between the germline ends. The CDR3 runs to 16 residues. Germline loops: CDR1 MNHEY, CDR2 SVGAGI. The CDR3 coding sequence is TGTGCCAGCAGTTACTCTGCGGGCGGTCACACCGGGGAGCTGTTTTTT. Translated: CASSYSAGGHTGELFF.

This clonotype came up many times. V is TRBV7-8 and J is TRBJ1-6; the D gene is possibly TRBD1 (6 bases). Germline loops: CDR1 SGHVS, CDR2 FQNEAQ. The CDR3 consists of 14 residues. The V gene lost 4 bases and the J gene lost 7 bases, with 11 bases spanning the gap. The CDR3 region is CASSSQGGNSPLHF. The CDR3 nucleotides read TGTGCCAGCAGCTCCCAAGGGGGGAATTCACCCCTCCACTTT.

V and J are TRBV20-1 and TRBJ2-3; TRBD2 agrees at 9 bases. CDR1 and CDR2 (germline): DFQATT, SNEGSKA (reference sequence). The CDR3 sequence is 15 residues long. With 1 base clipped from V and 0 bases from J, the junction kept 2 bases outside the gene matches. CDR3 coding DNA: TGCAGTGCTAGAGTTAGCGGGGGCAGCACAGATACGCAGTATTTT. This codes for CSARVSGGSTDTQYF.

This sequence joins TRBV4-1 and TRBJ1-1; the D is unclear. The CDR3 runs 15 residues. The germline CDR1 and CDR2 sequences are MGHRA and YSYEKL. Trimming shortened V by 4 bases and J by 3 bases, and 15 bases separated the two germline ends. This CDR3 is CASSRETRGDTEAFF. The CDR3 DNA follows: TGCGCCAGCAGCCGCGAGACGCGCGGGGACACTGAAGCTTTCTTT.

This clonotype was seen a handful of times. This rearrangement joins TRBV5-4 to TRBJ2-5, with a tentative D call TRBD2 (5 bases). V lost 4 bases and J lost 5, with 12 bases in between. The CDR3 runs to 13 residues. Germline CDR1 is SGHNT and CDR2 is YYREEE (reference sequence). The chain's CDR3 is CASSMRAGETQYF. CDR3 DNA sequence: TGTGCCAGCAGCATGAGGGCCGGGGAGACCCAGTACTTC.

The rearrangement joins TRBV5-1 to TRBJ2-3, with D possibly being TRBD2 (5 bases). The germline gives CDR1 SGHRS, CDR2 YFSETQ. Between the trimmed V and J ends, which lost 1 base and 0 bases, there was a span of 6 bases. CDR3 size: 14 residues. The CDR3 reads CASSLWESTDTQYF. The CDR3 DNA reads TGCGCCAGCAGCTTGTGGGAGAGCACAGATACGCAGTATTTT.

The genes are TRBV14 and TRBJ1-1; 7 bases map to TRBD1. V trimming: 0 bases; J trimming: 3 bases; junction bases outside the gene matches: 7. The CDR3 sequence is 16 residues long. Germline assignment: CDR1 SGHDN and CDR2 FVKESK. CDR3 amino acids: CASSQDQGGYYTEAFF. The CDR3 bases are TGTGCCAGCAGCCAAGATCAGGGGGGATACTACACTGAAGCTTTCTTT.

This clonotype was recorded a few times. The CDR3 loop is CASSPLGGLGGYTF. For the CDR3, the DNA is TGTGCCAGCTCACCCCTAGGGGGGTTAGGTGGCTACACCTTC. The chain combines TRBV18 with TRBJ1-2; maybe TRBD1 (6 bases). V was shortened by 3 bases and J by 7 bases, with 15 bases between the two germline ends. The CDR3 has 14 residues. CDR1 is KGHSH and CDR2 is LQKENI in the germline V gene.

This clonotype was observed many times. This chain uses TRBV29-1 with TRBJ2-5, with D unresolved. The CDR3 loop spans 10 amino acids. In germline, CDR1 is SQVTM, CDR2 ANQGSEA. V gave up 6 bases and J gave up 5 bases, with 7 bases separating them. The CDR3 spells CSVEWETQYF. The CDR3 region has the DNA TGCAGCGTGGAGTGGGAGACCCAGTACTTC.

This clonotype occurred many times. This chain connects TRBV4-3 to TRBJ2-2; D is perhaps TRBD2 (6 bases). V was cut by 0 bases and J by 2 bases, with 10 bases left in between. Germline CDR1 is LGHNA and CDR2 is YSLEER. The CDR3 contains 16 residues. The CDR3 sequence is CASSQDWRGNTGELFF. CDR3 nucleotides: TGCGCCAGCAGCCAAGATTGGCGGGGAAACACCGGGGAGCTGTTTTTT.

The DNA for the CDR3 is TGTGCCAGCAGTGAAGACTTCCGGGACAGGGGAACAGATACGCAGTATTTT. It yields the protein CASSEDFRDRGTDTQYF. This rearrangement joins TRBV2 to TRBJ2-3; 10 positions match TRBD1. The CDR3 extends over 17 amino acids. With 1 base clipped from V and 3 bases from J, the junction kept 7 bases outside the gene matches. Per the germline V gene, CDR1 is SNHLY and CDR2 is FYNNEI. Full variable domain (rest looked up from reference TRBV2 and TRBJ2-3): EPEVTQTPSHQVTQMGQEVILRCVPISNHLYFYWYRQILGQKVEFLVSFYNNEISEKSEIFDDQFSVERPDGSNFTLKIRSTKLEDSAMYFCASSEDFRDRGTDTQYFGPGTRLTVL.

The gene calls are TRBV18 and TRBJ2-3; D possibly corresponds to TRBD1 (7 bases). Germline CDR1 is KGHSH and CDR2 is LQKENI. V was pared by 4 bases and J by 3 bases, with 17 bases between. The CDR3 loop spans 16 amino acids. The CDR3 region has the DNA TGTGCCAGCTCACGAACAGGGGATGCGGGAACAGATACGCAGTATTTT. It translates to CASSRTGDAGTDTQYF.

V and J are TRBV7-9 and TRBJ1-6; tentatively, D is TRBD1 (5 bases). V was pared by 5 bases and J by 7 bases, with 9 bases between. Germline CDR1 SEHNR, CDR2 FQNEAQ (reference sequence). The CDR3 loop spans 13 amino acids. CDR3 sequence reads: CASSPRQNSPLHF. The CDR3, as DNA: TGTGCCAGCAGCCCTCGACAGAATTCACCCCTCCACTTT.

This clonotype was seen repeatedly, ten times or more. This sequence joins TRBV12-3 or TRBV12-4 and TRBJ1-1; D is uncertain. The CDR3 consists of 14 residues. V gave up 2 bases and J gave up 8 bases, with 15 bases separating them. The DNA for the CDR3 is TGTGCCAGCAGTTTATCCAGCACACCTATAGAAGCTTTCTTT. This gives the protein CASSLSSTPIEAFF.

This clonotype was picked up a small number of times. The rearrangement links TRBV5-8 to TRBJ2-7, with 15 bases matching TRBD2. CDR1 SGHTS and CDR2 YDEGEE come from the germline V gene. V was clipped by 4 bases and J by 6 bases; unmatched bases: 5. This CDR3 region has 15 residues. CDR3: CASSRTSGGEAEQYF. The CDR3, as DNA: TGTGCCAGCAGCCGGACTAGCGGGGGGGAGGCCGAGCAGTACTTC.

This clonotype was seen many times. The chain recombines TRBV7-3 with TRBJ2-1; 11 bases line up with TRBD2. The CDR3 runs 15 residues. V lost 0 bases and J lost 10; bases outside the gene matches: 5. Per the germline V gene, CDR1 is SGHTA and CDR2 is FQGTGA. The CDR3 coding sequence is TGTGCCAGCAGCTTAACGCCGGGACTAGCGGAAGAGCAGTTCTTC. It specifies CASSLTPGLAEEQFF.

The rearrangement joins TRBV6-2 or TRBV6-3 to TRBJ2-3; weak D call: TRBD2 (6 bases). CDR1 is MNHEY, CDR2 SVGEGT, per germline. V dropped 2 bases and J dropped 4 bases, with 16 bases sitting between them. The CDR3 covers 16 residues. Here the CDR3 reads CASSYGLADAADTQYF. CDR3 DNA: TGTGCCAGCAGTTACGGGTTAGCGGACGCCGCAGATACGCAGTATTTT.